The subject of this entry is one TCR beta chain. The target antigen is unknown. This entry comes from a study of cytomegalovirus exposure and HLA in healthy donors. Looking at the study overall: Previous work identified 95 million to 140 million unique TCR beta sequences from roughly 180 million T cells.

CDR3 size: 15 residues. Trimming stripped 1 base from V and 4 bases from J, with 12 bases between. CDR1 and CDR2 from the germline V gene are MNHNS and SASEGT. 13 Jbeta primers and 60 Vbeta primers were used for the PCR. Assay: immunoSEQ multiplex PCR; the TCRdb copy retains only in-frame clones and omits some. The table includes some 120,000 clones, around 80% detected once. Study results and caveats: The listing of 150 or so TCR beta chains classed them as cytomegalovirus-associated. What a later analysis reportedly showed was that an Asian-associated ancestry cluster had fewer N-insertions than the roughly 700-donor mean. Indistinguishable V segments, including TRBV6-2 and TRBV6-3, were excluded.

The sequenced material came from PBMCs. The chain has TRBV6-1 and TRBJ2-3, with TRBD1 as a possible D gene (5 bases). This receptor was identified in a woman aged 18-30 years in good health and CMV-seronegative. CDR3 protein: CASSEGQGGPDTQYF. The CDR3 DNA sequence: TGTGCCAGCAGTGAAGGTCAGGGTGGCCCAGATACGCAGTATTTT.